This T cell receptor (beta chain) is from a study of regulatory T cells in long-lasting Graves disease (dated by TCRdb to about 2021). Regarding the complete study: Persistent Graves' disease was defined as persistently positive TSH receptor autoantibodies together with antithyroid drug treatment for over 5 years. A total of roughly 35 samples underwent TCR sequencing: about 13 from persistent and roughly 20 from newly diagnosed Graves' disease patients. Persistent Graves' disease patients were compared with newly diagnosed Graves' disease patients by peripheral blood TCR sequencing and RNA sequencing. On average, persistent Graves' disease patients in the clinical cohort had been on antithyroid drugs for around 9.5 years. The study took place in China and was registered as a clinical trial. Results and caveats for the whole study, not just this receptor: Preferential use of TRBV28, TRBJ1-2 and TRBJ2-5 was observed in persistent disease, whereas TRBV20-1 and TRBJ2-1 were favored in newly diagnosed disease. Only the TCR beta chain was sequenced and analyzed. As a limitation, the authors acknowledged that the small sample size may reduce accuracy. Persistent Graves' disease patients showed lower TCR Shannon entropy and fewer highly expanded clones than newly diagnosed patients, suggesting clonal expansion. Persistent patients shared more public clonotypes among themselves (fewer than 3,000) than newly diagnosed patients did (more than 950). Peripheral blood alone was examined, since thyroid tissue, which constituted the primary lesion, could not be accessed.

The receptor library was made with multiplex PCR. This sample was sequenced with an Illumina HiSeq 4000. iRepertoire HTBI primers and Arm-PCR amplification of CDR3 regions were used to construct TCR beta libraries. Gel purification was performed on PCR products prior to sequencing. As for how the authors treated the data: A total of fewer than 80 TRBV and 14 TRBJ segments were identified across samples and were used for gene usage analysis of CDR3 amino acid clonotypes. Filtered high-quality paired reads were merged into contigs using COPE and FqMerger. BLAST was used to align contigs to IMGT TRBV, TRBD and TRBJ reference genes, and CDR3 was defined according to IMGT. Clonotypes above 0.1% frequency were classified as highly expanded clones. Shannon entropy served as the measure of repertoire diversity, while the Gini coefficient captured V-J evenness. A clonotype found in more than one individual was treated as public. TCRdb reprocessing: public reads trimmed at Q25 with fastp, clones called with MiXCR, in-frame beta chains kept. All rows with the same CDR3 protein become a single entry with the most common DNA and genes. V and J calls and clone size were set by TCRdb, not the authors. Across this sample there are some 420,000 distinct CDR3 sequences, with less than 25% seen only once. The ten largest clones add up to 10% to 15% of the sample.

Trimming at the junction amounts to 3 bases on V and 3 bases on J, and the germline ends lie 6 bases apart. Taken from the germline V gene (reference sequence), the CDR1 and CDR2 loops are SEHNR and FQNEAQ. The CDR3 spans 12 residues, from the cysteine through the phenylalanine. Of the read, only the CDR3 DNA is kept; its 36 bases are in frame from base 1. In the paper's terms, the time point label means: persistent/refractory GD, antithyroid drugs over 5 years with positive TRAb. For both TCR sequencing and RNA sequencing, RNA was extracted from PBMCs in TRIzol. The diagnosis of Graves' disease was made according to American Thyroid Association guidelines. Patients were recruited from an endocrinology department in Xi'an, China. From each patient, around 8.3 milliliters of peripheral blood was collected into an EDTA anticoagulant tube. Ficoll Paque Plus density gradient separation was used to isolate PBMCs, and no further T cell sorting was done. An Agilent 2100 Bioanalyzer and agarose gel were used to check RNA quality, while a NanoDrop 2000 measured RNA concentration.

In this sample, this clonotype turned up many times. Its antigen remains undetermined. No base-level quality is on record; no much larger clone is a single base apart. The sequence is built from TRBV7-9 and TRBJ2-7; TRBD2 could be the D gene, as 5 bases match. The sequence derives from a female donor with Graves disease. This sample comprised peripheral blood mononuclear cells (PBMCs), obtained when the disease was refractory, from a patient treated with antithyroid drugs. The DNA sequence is TGTGCCAGCAGCTTTAGCGACTACGAGCAGTACTTC. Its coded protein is CASSFSDYEQYF.